Listed here are 10 T cell receptor beta chains from one sample, sequenced in a study of T cells in Graves' hyperthyroidism and ophthalmopathy. TCR beta CDR3 region amplification was performed from RNA transcripts. The HTBI primer set was used in a first-round RT-PCR of the TCR CDR3. TCRdb reanalysed the multiplex PCR reads using MiXCR and keeps one entry per CDR3 protein. The sample gives roughly 570,000 distinct CDR3 sequences, under 60% of which show up once; around 19% is in the top ten. Source material: peripheral blood or thyroid tissue (not recorded which). These receptors all stem from an adult woman with Graves' disease, either hyperthyroidism or ophthalmopathy (not recorded which).

Only a few counts were recorded for this clonotype. V usage is TRBV5-1 and J usage is TRBJ2-3; 11 nucleotides align to TRBD2. Germline assignment: CDR1 SGHRS and CDR2 YFSETQ. This CDR3 region has 15 residues. J was trimmed by 4 bases and V by 1 base; bases with no gene match: 2. For the CDR3, the DNA is TGCGCCAGCAGCTTGACTAGCGGGAGAGCAGATACGCAGTATTTT. This translates into CASSLTSGRADTQYF.

The chain carries TRBV2 and TRBJ1-2; no clear D gene. V gave up 11 bases and J gave up 2 bases, with 12 bases separating them. Germline values: CDR1 SNHLY, CDR2 FYNNEI. This CDR3 is 12 amino acids long. CDR3 loop: CAHGSQNYGYTF. In nucleotides, the CDR3 is TGTGCCCACGGAAGCCAAAACTATGGCTACACCTTC. Based on the CDR3 plus reference TRBV2 and TRBJ1-2, the full variable domain is EPEVTQTPSHQVTQMGQEVILRCVPISNHLYFYWYRQILGQKVEFLVSFYNNEISEKSEIFDDQFSVERPDGSNFTLKIRSTKLEDSAMYFCAHGSQNYGYTFGSGTRLTVV.

J is TRBJ1-1 and V is TRBV20-1; no reliable D call. This CDR3 has 14 amino acids. The germline CDR1 and CDR2 sequences are DFQATT and SNEGSKA (reference sequence). V was pared by 6 bases and J by 1 base, with 15 bases between. In DNA, the CDR3 is TGCAGTGCCCTAAGCCGAGGCAAGAACACTGAAGCTTTCTTT. Translating gives CSALSRGKNTEAFF.

This clonotype was observed a handful of times. The chain has TRBV6-5 and TRBJ2-7; D is unresolved. CDR3 size: 18 residues. CDR1 is MNHEY and CDR2 is SVGAGI in the germline V gene. Trimming removed 0 bases at V and 4 bases at J, with 22 bases between. The DNA for the CDR3 is TGTGCCAGCAGTTACTCTATTAGACGCCACCTCCTTATTTACGAGCAGTACTTC. Residues: CASSYSIRRHLLIYEQYF.

This clonotype was recorded at least ten times. The V gene is TRBV12-3 or TRBV12-4, the J gene TRBJ2-7, with 7 bases matching TRBD2. The CDR3 is made up of 15 amino acids. Trimming cost V 5 bases and J 0 bases; bases outside gene matches: 7. This CDR3 is CASSPTGRLSYEQYF. The CDR3 nucleotides read TGTGCCAGCAGTCCCACCGGGAGGCTCTCCTACGAGCAGTACTTC.

This clonotype was observed many times. This may be a read error: a much more frequent sequence differs by one nucleotide. The chain recombines TRBV9 with TRBJ1-1; tentatively, D is TRBD1 (5 bases). V lost 1 base to trimming and J lost 1 base, with 5 bases between them. In germline, CDR1 is SGDLS, CDR2 YYNGEE. The CDR3 runs to 13 residues. CDR3 loop: CASSVQGNTEAFF. The CDR3 DNA sequence: TGTGCCAGCAGCGTACAGGGGAACACTGAAGCTTTCTTT.

Ten or more counts support this clonotype. The chain employs TRBV9 and TRBJ2-5, with D perhaps assigned TRBD1 or TRBD2 (6 bases each). The germline gives CDR1 SGDLS, CDR2 YYNGEE. The CDR3 loop spans 16 amino acids. The V end lost 0 bases, the J end lost 4 bases, and 16 bases lay between the germline ends. The CDR3 coding sequence is TGTGCCAGCAGCGTAGAGTCAAGGGGGGCTCGAGAGACCCAGTACTTC. Encoded protein: CASSVESRGARETQYF.

This clonotype was seen many times. V gene TRBV11-2 combines with J gene TRBJ1-2; D possibly corresponds to TRBD1 (6 bases). CDR3 length: 18 residues. The germline V and J ends were trimmed by 5 bases and 7 bases, with 29 bases remaining between them. In germline, CDR1 is SGHAT, CDR2 FQNNGV. This chain's CDR3 is CASSLVKRGGRKGGGYTF. For the CDR3, the DNA is TGTGCCAGCAGCCTCGTGAAACGAGGGGGGCGAAAAGGGGGTGGCTACACCTTC.

This clonotype was counted many times. The chain couples TRBV29-1 to TRBJ1-2; 7 bases map to TRBD1. The CDR3 spans 15 residues. The V gene's germline CDR1 is SQVTM and CDR2 ANQGSEA. V lost 6 bases, J lost 1 base, and 11 bases stayed unmatched. CDR3 sequence (DNA): TGCAGCGTCCCCGGTGTGACAGGGAGTAACTATGGCTACACCTTC. Protein: CSVPGVTGSNYGYTF.

CDR3 DNA: TGTGCCAGCAGTCGGGACTCCACCGGGGAGCTGTTTTTT. It specifies CASSRDSTGELFF. This chain uses TRBV6-4 with TRBJ2-2; the D gene is possibly TRBD2 (6 bases). Trimming cost V 5 bases and J 4 bases, with 8 bases left between them. Germline CDR1 MRHNA, CDR2 SNTAGT. The CDR3 covers 13 residues.